This T cell receptor (beta chain) was profiled in a study of T cells in Graves' hyperthyroidism and ophthalmopathy (dated by TCRdb to between 2018 and 2020). Background for the entire study: Peripheral blood samples were taken at initial diagnosis, before any treatment was given. To identify TCR V-J signatures that set the groups apart, the researchers used a discovery cohort of more than 95 patients, made up of some 41 with Graves' ophthalmopathy and about 60 with stable Graves' hyperthyroidism. Whether ophthalmopathy could be predicted prospectively was tested in an independent validation cohort made up of 18 hyperthyroidism patients plus 17 patients who later progressed to ophthalmopathy. The 90 to 100 discovery patients were randomly split 7:3 into training and test sets. The study also compared thyroid tissue and blood T-cell repertoires from 6 or 7 Graves' hyperthyroidism patients. After sampling, hyperthyroidism patients received methimazole starting at 30 mg daily, and ophthalmopathy patients received high-dose intravenous methylprednisolone. The paper reports TCR Vbeta CDR3 sequencing of roughly 140 peripheral blood samples: around 41 ophthalmopathy, under 80 hyperthyroidism and approximately 17 progressor patients. What the work shows at the level of the full study, not this receptor alone: Most expanded thyroid clonotypes (frequency above 0.001) were also detected in blood, suggesting blood repertoires may reflect thyroid immune responses. In cross-validation, a model built on a 13 V-J signature told ophthalmopathy apart from stable hyperthyroidism with approximately 90% sensitivity and 81% to 82% specificity, and in testing the same model reached 80%/75%. Sample size was not statistically predetermined, and investigators were not blinded to group allocation. In validation, progression to ophthalmopathy was predicted by the model with roughly 71% sensitivity and 72.22% specificity, a median of approximately 6.5 months before onset.

Ophthalmopathy patients had moderately to severely active disease, with a Clinical Activity Score of 3 or more, a NOSPECS grade of 4 or more, and a disease duration of less than 3 months. Exclusion was applied to patients with uncontrolled infections, other autoimmune diseases, pregnancy or lactation. Diagnoses relied on clinical symptoms, serum thyroxine and TRAb, thyroid ultrasound and orbital computed tomography. PBMCs were isolated from more than 8 ml of fresh peripheral blood by Ficoll-Paque density gradient centrifugation. Total RNA was extracted with Trizol reagent, and quality was checked on an Agilent 2100 Bioanalyzer. TCR beta CDR3 regions were amplified from RNA transcripts. A first-round RT-PCR of the TCR CDR3 used the HTBI primer set with the Qiagen OneStep RT-PCR kit. The libraries were constructed in a second round of multiplex PCR and then size-selected and purified. Sequencing of the libraries was done on an Illumina HiSeq2000 using paired-end 100 bp reads. Regarding the original processing steps: SOAPnuke was used to process the raw data, with reads discarded if the reads contained adapters or uncalled bases, had a mean Phred below 15, or lacked an exact constant-primer or identifier match. High-quality paired reads were merged using COPE v1.2.5, and each unique nucleotide sequence was defined as a clonotype. Clonotypes were aligned to IMGT TRBV, TRBD and TRBJ reference segments using MiTCR v1.1. Analysis was restricted to V-J combinations with a frequency above 0.0001, which covered about 99% of repertoires. The TCS score was defined as the ratio of F50 (clonal expansion) to E x V (chaos), calculated using BLOSUM62-based TCRdist between CDR3 peptides within each V-J. Welch's t-statistics and random forest reduced around 520 V-J features to roughly 13, which were used in a naive Bayes classifier (R e1071). The public reads were quality trimmed at Q25 with fastp and then assembled into clones with MiXCR by TCRdb, keeping productive beta chains. Rows are combined by CDR3 protein, so each entry shows the most common genes and DNA. These V and J calls derive from TCRdb rather than the authors' analysis. Across this sample there are about 600,000 distinct CDR3 sequences, with approximately 15% seen only once. The ten largest clones add up to 2.5% to 4% of the sample.

This clonotype was detected ten times or more. Its binding antigen is unknown. No base quality values were provided; no much bigger clone lies one nucleotide off. V has 4 bases trimmed and J has 3 bases trimmed; junction bases matching no gene number 9. CDR3 length: 16 amino acids, cysteine to phenylalanine. The sequence is cut down to CDR3 DNA, 48 bases in frame from base 1. CDR1 and CDR2 are drawn from the germline V gene: WSHSY, SAAADI. The sequence joins TRBV10-2 to TRBJ2-1; TRBD1 lines up with 7 middle nucleotides. The receptor comes from a woman in her 40s with Graves' ophthalmopathy. Material for sequencing was blood. The DNA sequence is TGCGCCAGCAGTGGAGGACAGGCCACTCACTACAATGAGCAGTTCTTC. It translates to CASSGGQATHYNEQFF.